This T cell receptor beta chain was identified in a study of T cell repertoires in cytomegalovirus infection. At the level of the study: CMV epitopes in the study were HLA-C-restricted (recently identified) and HLA-B-restricted (well studied). Public TCR beta signatures were indicative of both CMV infection and a matching HLA type.

Study outcomes and limitations: Dominant in the ex vivo response were TCR beta clonotypes restricted by HLA-C and specific for CMV.

CDR1 is MNHNY, CDR2 SVGAGI, per germline (reference sequence). The V segment lost 7 bases and the J segment 7 bases; nucleotides outside the gene matches: 6. The CDR3 contains 13 residues. TCRdb called the reads again in MiXCR, with one record for every CDR3 protein. The sample gives about 150,000 distinct CDR3 sequences, 32% of which show up once; 45% to 55% is in the top ten. A word on this clonotype: Its antigen is not identified.

The material sequenced was CD8+ T cells from cultured PBMCs, taken from culture after CMV antigen stimulation. This TCR came from a human donor in good health (CMV status not recorded). Some clones in this sample may be carry-over from other donors' samples. The rearrangement joins TRBV6-6 to TRBJ1-2, with 10 bases lining up with TRBD1. The CDR3 bases are TGTGCCAGCACCCTCGGACAGGGGGGTGGCTACACCTTC. Translating it yields CASTLGQGGGYTF.